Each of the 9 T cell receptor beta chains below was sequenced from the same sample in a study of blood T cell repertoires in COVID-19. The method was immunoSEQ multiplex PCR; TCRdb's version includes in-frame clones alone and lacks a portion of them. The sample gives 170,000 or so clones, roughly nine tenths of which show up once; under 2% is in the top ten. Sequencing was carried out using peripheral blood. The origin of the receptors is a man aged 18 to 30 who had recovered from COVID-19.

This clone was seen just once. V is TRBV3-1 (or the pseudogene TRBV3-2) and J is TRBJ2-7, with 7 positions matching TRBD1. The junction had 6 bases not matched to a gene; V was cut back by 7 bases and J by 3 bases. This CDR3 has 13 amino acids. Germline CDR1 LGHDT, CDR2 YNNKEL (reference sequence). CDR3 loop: CASTRQGLYEQYF. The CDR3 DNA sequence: TGTGCCAGCACCCGACAGGGTCTCTACGAGCAGTACTTC.

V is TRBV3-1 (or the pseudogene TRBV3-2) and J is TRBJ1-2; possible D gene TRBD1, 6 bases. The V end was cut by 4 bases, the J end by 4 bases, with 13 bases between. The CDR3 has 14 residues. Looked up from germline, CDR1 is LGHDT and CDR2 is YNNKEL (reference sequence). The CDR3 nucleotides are TGTGCCAGCAGCCCCTTTGGACAGAGCTATGGCTACACCTTC. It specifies CASSPFGQSYGYTF.

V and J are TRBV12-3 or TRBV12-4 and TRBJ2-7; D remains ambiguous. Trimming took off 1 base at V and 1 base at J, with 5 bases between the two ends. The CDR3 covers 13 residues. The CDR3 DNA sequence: TGTGCCAGCAGTTTAGGGGCTTCCTACGAGCAGTACTTC. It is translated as CASSLGASYEQYF.

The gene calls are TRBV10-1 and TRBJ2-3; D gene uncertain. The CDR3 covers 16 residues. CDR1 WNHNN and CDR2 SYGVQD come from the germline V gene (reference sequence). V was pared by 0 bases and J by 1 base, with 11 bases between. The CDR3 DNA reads TGCGCCAGCAGTGAGTCGAAGGCAGGTGGCACAGATACGCAGTATTTT. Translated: CASSESKAGGTDTQYF.

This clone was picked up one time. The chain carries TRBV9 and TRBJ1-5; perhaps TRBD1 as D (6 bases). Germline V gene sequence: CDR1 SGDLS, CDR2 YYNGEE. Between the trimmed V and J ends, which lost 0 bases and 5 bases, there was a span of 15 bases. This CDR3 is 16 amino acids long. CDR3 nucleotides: TGTGCCAGCAGCGTAGGGGGGCGGGCAGGGGATCAGCCCCAGCATTTT. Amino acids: CASSVGGRAGDQPQHF.

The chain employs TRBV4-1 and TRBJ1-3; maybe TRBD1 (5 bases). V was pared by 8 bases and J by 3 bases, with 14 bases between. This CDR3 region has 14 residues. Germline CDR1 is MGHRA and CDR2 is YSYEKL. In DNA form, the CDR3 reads TGCGCCAGCCGTCGGGGGGAAGGTGGAAACACCATATATTTT. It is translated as CASRRGEGGNTIYF.

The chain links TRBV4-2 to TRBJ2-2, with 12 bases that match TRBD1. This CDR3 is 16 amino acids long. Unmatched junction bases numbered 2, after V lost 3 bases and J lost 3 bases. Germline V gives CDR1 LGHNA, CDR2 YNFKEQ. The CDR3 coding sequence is TGTGCCAGCAGCCAGGGGGACAGGGGGCACACCGGGGAGCTGTTTTTT. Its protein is CASSQGDRGHTGELFF.

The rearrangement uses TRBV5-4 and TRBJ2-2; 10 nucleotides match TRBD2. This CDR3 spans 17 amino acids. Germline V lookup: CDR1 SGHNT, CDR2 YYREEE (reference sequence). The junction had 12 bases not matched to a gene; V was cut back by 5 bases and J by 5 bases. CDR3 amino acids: CASRTWASGRRTGELFF. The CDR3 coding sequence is TGTGCCAGCAGGACTTGGGCTAGCGGGAGACGAACCGGGGAGCTGTTTTTT.

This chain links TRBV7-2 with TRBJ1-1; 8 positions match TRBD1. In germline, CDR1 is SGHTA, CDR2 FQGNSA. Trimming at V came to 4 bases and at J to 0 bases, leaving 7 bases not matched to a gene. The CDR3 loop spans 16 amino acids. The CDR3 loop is CASSSTGGGLNTEAFF. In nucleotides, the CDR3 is TGTGCCAGCAGCTCAACAGGGGGGGGTTTGAACACTGAAGCTTTCTTT.